The clone carrying this T cell receptor beta chain showed up just a few times. The target antigen is unknown. This specimen belongs to a study of T cells after yellow fever vaccination. General observations from the study: The presence of abundant clonotypes contaminating from the bulk population was possible in FACS-sorted repertoires.

TCRdb called the 5' RACE reads again in MiXCR, with one record for every CDR3 protein. The table records hundreds of thousands of distinct CDR3 sequences, roughly a sixth of them present only once. The CDR3 has 17 amino acids. Per germline, CDR1 SNHLY and CDR2 FYNNEI. V lost 4 bases and J lost 4, with 20 bases in between. The source is a man in his late teens or twenties who received the YFV17D yellow fever vaccine. The sample was PBMCs, taken less than 6 days after the first yellow fever vaccination. The chain uses TRBV2 and TRBJ2-4; D gene uncertain. The CDR3 bases are TGTGCCAGCAGTGTCCCTGACCTAATAGGGAAGAAAAACATTCAGTACTTC. This encodes CASSVPDLIGKKNIQYF.